These 13 T cell receptor beta chains came from one sample sequenced in a study of CD8 T cells in Susac syndrome. When the RNA was reverse transcribed, random hexamers were used with an input of roughly 0.45 to 1 ug. TCRdb ran MiXCR on the immunoSEQ multiplex PCR reads and lists one entry per CDR3 protein. This sample yields 95,000 to 150,000 distinct CDR3 sequences, of which around 94% are seen a single time; 0.28% belongs to the top ten. Source material: CD8+ T cells from PBMCs. The source of these receptors is a human donor with Susac syndrome.

V usage is TRBV9 and J usage is TRBJ1-2; D may be TRBD1 (5 bases). CDR1 is SGDLS, CDR2 YYNGEE, per germline. V was clipped by 3 bases and J by 7 bases, with 16 bases between them. The CDR3 extends over 14 amino acids. This CDR3 reads CASSEGDTGRGYTF. In DNA, the CDR3 is TGTGCCAGCAGCGAGGGAGACACAGGTCGTGGCTACACCTTC.

The gene calls are TRBV11-2 and TRBJ2-3, with 10 bases fitting TRBD2. Germline values: CDR1 SGHAT, CDR2 FQNNGV. This CDR3 comprises 14 residues. With 3 bases clipped from V and 4 bases from J, the junction kept 1 base outside the gene matches. Here the CDR3 reads CASSFGLAADTQYF. The CDR3, as DNA: TGTGCCAGCAGCTTTGGACTAGCGGCAGATACGCAGTATTTT.

The chain joins TRBV30 to TRBJ1-4, with D perhaps matching TRBD1 (6 bases). CDR1 and CDR2 (germline): GTSNPN, SVGIG (reference sequence). The CDR3 is made up of 13 amino acids. The germline V and J ends were trimmed by 4 bases and 3 bases, with 9 bases remaining between them. In DNA form, the CDR3 reads TGTGCCTGGATAGGGGGACCTAATGAAAAACTGTTTTTT. Its translation is CAWIGGPNEKLFF.

For the CDR3, the DNA is TGTGCCAGCAGCTCCGTTGAAGAAGCTAATGAAAAACTGTTTTTT. As protein: CASSSVEEANEKLFF. This sequence joins TRBV7-9 and TRBJ1-4; no clear D gene. V lost 4 bases to trimming and J lost 3 bases, with 12 bases between them. Per germline, CDR1 SEHNR and CDR2 FQNEAQ (reference sequence). The CDR3 runs 15 residues.

The rearrangement uses TRBV11-1 and TRBJ2-5; D may be TRBD1 (6 bases). CDR1 is SGHAT, CDR2 FQDESV, per germline (reference sequence). The V gene lost 5 bases and the J gene lost 1 base, with 14 bases spanning the gap. The CDR3 totals 15 residues. The CDR3 here is CASSGWSGAQETQYF. CDR3 nucleotide sequence: TGTGCCAGCAGCGGCTGGTCAGGGGCCCAAGAGACCCAGTACTTC. Together with reference TRBV11-1 and TRBJ2-5, the CDR3 gives the full variable domain: EAEVAQSPRYKITEKSQAVAFWCDPISGHATLYWYRQILGQGPELLVQFQDESVVDDSQLPKDRFSAERLKGVDSTLKIQPAELGDSAMYLCASSGWSGAQETQYFGPGTRLLVL.

The V gene is TRBV19, the J gene TRBJ1-5; 11 positions agree with TRBD1. V lost 7 bases and J lost 5; bases outside the gene matches: 13. Germline CDR1 and CDR2: LNHDA and SQIVND (reference sequence). This CDR3 comprises 17 residues. CDR3 region: CASTETGQGARDQPQHF. The DNA for the CDR3 is TGTGCCAGTACCGAGACAGGACAGGGGGCAAGGGATCAGCCCCAGCATTTT.

CDR3 DNA sequence: TGTGCCAGCAGTTTATATGGGGAGGGCAATCAGCCCCAGCATTTT. This encodes CASSLYGEGNQPQHF. The chain joins TRBV12-3 or TRBV12-4 to TRBJ1-5; D is ambiguous. This CDR3 spans 15 amino acids. Trimming took 2 bases from V and 2 from J, leaving 10 bases between them.

This clonotype is a singleton in its sample. CDR3 bases: TGTGCCAGCAGATCAAAGGGGGCGTCAGGCGGGGAGCTGTTTTTT. It specifies CASRSKGASGGELFF. The J gene is TRBJ2-2, the V gene TRBV27, with 7 nucleotides matching TRBD1. CDR1 MNHEY and CDR2 SMNVEV come from the germline V gene (reference sequence). The ends lost 6 bases at V and 7 bases at J; junction bases unmatched: 11. There are 15 residues in the CDR3.

Turning to this clonotype: Its ends do not fully match the called genes, so a read error is possible. V gene TRBV25-1 combines with J gene TRBJ2-7; D is undetermined. CDR1 and CDR2 from the germline V gene are MGHDK and SYGVNS. CDR3 size: 11 residues. The CDR3 sequence: CASSDPSGRCF. The CDR3, as DNA: TGTGCCAGCAGTGATCCCTCCGGACGGTGTTTC.

J is TRBJ2-7 and V is TRBV12-3 or TRBV12-4; 9 bases map to TRBD1. The CDR3 length is 15 residues. After removal of 6 bases from V and 1 base from J, the junction contained 7 bases not matched to a gene. The CDR3 region is CASSRAGTGSYEQYF. CDR3 DNA sequence: TGTGCCAGCAGCAGAGCCGGGACAGGGTCCTACGAGCAGTACTTC.

Only a few counts were recorded for this clonotype. The chain combines TRBV15 with TRBJ2-5; a possible D gene is TRBD2 (5 bases). CDR1 LNHNV and CDR2 YYDKDF come from the germline V gene (reference sequence). The ends were cut back, 5 bases at V and 5 bases at J, with 15 bases in the middle. The CDR3 runs to 14 residues. The CDR3, as DNA: TGTGCCACCAGCCGGGATCGGGGTTTGGAGACCCAGTACTTC. Its translation: CATSRDRGLETQYF.

The chain is built from TRBV15 and TRBJ1-1; D remains unclear. Per the germline V gene, CDR1 is LNHNV and CDR2 is YYDKDF (reference sequence). The CDR3 extends over 13 amino acids. The germline V and J ends were trimmed by 0 bases and 5 bases, with 7 bases remaining between them. Here the CDR3 reads CATSREMGTEAFF. As DNA, the CDR3 is TGTGCCACCAGCAGAGAAATGGGGACTGAAGCTTTCTTT.

The rearrangement links TRBV27 to TRBJ2-7; D remains ambiguous. In germline, CDR1 is MNHEY, CDR2 SMNVEV (reference sequence). The CDR3 is 15 residues long. V was pared by 4 bases and J by 0 bases, with 13 bases between. CDR3 loop: CASSSRHLSSYEQYF. In nucleotides, the CDR3 is TGTGCCAGCAGTTCCAGACACCTCAGCTCCTACGAGCAGTACTTC.